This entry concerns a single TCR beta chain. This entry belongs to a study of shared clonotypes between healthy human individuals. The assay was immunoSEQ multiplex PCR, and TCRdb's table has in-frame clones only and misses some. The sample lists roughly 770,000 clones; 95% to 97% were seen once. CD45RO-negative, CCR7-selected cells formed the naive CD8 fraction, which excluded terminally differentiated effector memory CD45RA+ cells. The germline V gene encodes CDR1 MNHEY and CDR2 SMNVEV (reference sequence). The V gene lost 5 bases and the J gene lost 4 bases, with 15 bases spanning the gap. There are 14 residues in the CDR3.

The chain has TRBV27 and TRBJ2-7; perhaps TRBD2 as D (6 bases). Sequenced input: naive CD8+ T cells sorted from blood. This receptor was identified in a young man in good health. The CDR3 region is CASSLELAGYEQYF. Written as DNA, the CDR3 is TGTGCCAGCAGTCTCGAACTTGCGGGGTACGAGCAGTACTTC.